A single sample gave rise to the 14 T cell receptor beta chains below, sequenced in a study of blood T cell repertoires in COVID-19 (TCRdb year 2020). Library preparation employed the immunoSEQ multiplex PCR assay. TCRdb holds this immuneACCESS table with in-frame rearrangements only. Some clones are missing; in checked studies, unresolved V genes explain under half, and the rest has no known cause. The sample table records around 250,000 clones; roughly 80% of these occur just once. Approximately 5% of the sample is held by the ten biggest clonotypes. The sequencing sample was made of PBMCs or T cells enriched from blood (not recorded which). The receptors here all came from a man aged 35-49 years who had been exposed to COVID-19.

The CDR3 nucleotides are TGTGCCAGCAGCGCAGGGACTAGCGGCCCTAGCACAGATACGCAGTATTTT. Protein sequence: CASSAGTSGPSTDTQYF. V and J are TRBV9 and TRBJ2-3, with TRBD2 identical over 11 bases. V was pared by 3 bases and J by 0 bases, with 6 bases of the junction left unmatched. Germline-derived CDR1 and CDR2 are SGDLS and YYNGEE. The CDR3 runs 17 residues.

V usage is TRBV12-3 or TRBV12-4 and J usage is TRBJ2-7; 8 nucleotides line up with TRBD2. The CDR3 is 13 amino acids. Trimming removed 5 bases from V and 3 bases from J; junction bases left unmatched: 3. The CDR3 loop is CASSPTSGYEQYF. DNA for the CDR3: TGTGCCAGCAGTCCCACTAGCGGCTACGAGCAGTACTTC.

In nucleotides, the CDR3 is TGTGCCAGCATTGTCCCTAGCGGGAGGTGGACAGATACGCAGTATTTT. As protein: CASIVPSGRWTDTQYF. J is TRBJ2-3 and V is TRBV7-2; 11 nucleotides line up with TRBD2. CDR3 length: 16 amino acids. In germline, CDR1 is SGHTA, CDR2 FQGNSA. V lost 7 bases and J lost 3; bases outside the gene matches: 9.

This clone appeared a few times. The chain combines TRBV7-9 with TRBJ2-1; weak D call: TRBD1 (6 bases). V was shortened by 1 base and J by 4 bases, with 17 bases between the two germline ends. CDR1 and CDR2 (germline): SEHNR, FQNEAQ (reference sequence). This CDR3 contains 17 residues. CDR3 residues: CASSLGGFGQTYNEQFF. The CDR3 region has the DNA TGTGCCAGCAGCTTAGGAGGCTTCGGACAGACATACAATGAGCAGTTCTTC. The variable domain in full, completed from reference TRBV7-9 and TRBJ2-1, reads DTGVSQNPRHKITKRGQNVTFRCDPISEHNRLYWYRQTLGQGPEFLTYFQNEAQLEKSRLLSDRFSAERPKGSFSTLEIQRTEQGDSAMYLCASSLGGFGQTYNEQFFGPGTRLTVL.

The chain carries TRBV7-3 and TRBJ2-1; perhaps TRBD2 as D (6 bases). The CDR3 has 15 amino acids. The germline V and J ends were trimmed by 5 bases and 4 bases, with 15 bases remaining between them. Germline V gene lookup returns CDR1 SGHTA and CDR2 FQGTGA. The CDR3 nucleotides read TGTGCCAGCAGCACTTCGGGTGGAGGGTACAATGAGCAGTTCTTC. Amino acids: CASSTSGGGYNEQFF.

In its sample, this clone was seen once. The chain links TRBV15 to TRBJ1-5, with 8 nucleotides matching TRBD1. CDR3 length equals 15 residues. V shed 8 bases and J 6 bases; nucleotides not matched to a gene: 12. The germline gives CDR1 LNHNV, CDR2 YYDKDF (reference sequence). CDR3: CATRGSDRAGQPQHF. The CDR3 DNA is TGTGCCACCCGAGGATCGGACAGGGCGGGTCAGCCCCAGCATTTT. The full variable domain, rest sourced from reference TRBV15 and TRBJ1-5, is DAMVIQNPRYQVTQFGKPVTLSCSQTLNHNVMYWYQQKSSQAPKLLFHYYDKDFNNEADTPDNFQSRRPNTSFCFLDIRSPGLGDTAMYLCATRGSDRAGQPQHFGDGTRLSIL.

This clone was counted a few times. CDR3 nucleotides: TGCAGCGCCAACGACGGGGAGGAAGATGGCTACACCTTC. Translated, it gives CSANDGEEDGYTF. V and J are TRBV29-1 and TRBJ1-2; D gene uncertain. In germline, CDR1 is SQVTM, CDR2 ANQGSEA. The CDR3 sequence is 13 residues long. V was cut by 7 bases and J by 6 bases, with 18 bases left in between.

The chain couples TRBV5-6 to TRBJ1-1; TRBD1 aligns across 8 bases. The CDR3 extends over 15 amino acids. The V gene end was trimmed by 4 bases and the J gene end by 1 base; junction bases not matched to a gene: 6. The germline V gene encodes CDR1 SGHDT and CDR2 YYEEEE. CDR3 sequence (DNA): TGTGCCAGCAGCCCCGCCGGGACAGGGAACACTGAAGCTTTCTTT. It specifies CASSPAGTGNTEAFF. Together with reference TRBV5-6 and TRBJ1-1, the CDR3 gives the full variable domain: DAGVTQSPTHLIKTRGQQVTLRCSPKSGHDTVSWYQQALGQGPQFIFQYYEEEERQRGNFPDRFSGHQFPNYSSELNVNALLLGDSALYLCASSPAGTGNTEAFFGQGTRLTVV.

This chain links TRBV7-3 with TRBJ1-2; perhaps TRBD1 as D (5 bases). The CDR3 contains 13 residues. The V end lost 5 bases, the J end lost 6 bases, and 13 bases lay between the germline ends. Germline lookup yields CDR1 SGHTA and CDR2 FQGTGA. CDR3 sequence reads: CASSTQGRHGYTF. Written as DNA, the CDR3 is TGTGCCAGCAGCACCCAGGGTCGTCATGGCTACACCTTC. The full variable domain, its missing parts supplied by reference TRBV7-3 and TRBJ1-2, is GAGVSQTPSNKVTEKGKYVELRCDPISGHTALYWYRQSLGQGPEFLIYFQGTGAADDSGLPNDRFFAVRPEGSVSTLKIQRTERGDSAVYLCASSTQGRHGYTFGSGTRLTVV.

This chain joins TRBV30 and TRBJ1-6, with 7 bases matching TRBD1. The CDR3 runs 14 residues. V dropped 0 bases and J dropped 6; count of bases not matched to a gene: 2. Germline loops: CDR1 GTSNPN, CDR2 SVGIG (reference sequence). Here the CDR3 reads CAWSVWDSNSPLHF. CDR3 nucleotide sequence: TGTGCCTGGAGTGTATGGGACAGTAATTCACCCCTCCACTTT.

This chain connects TRBV27 to TRBJ2-1; TRBD2 aligns across 8 bases. After removal of 6 bases from V and 12 bases from J, the junction contained 16 bases not matched to a gene. Per the germline V gene, CDR1 is MNHEY and CDR2 is SMNVEV (reference sequence). CDR3 length: 15 residues. The CDR3 coding sequence is TGTGCCAGCAGGGGACAAGCGGGAGCGGGGTTGTGGCAGTTCTTC. This codes for CASRGQAGAGLWQFF.

The V and J genes are TRBV6-5 and TRBJ1-4; D unclear. CDR3 size: 13 residues. V lost 3 bases and J lost 8, with 10 bases in between. Germline CDR1 and CDR2: MNHEY and SVGAGI. In nucleotides, the CDR3 is TGTGCCAGCAGTTATTCCCGAGGGGAAAAACTGTTTTTT. The encoded protein is CASSYSRGEKLFF.

This clone appeared a single time. The V call is TRBV19, the J call TRBJ2-7; a weak D match, TRBD2 (6 bases). The V and J ends lost 5 bases and 2 bases respectively, with 13 bases between them. This CDR3 region has 14 residues. Germline V lookup: CDR1 LNHDA, CDR2 SQIVND (reference sequence). The CDR3: CASSFERRAYEQYF. CDR3 in DNA: TGTGCCAGTAGTTTTGAACGGAGGGCCTACGAGCAGTACTTC.

J is TRBJ2-5 and V is TRBV7-8; 10 bases are shared with TRBD1. Germline V gene data show CDR1 as SGHVS and CDR2 as FQNEAQ. This CDR3 has 15 amino acids. V lost 6 bases and J lost 4; bases outside the gene matches: 8. The CDR3 nucleotides are TGTGCCAGCAGTTCGGGACAGGGGTTTGGAGAGACCCAGTACTTC. It translates to CASSSGQGFGETQYF.